This is a list of T cell receptor beta chains from one sample in a study of blood T cell repertoires in COVID-19. Measured with immunoSEQ multiplex PCR; TCRdb has only the in-frame clones, and not every one. The table has some 240,000 clones, around 83% seen once. The sample consisted of peripheral blood. These receptors all stem from a woman aged 60-70 years with active or convalescent COVID-19. Each CDR3 is given with its conserved first and last residue. Each record gives: J gene, clone size, CDR3 length, V gene, D gene, CDR3 protein, CDR3 DNA. D genes are given only for firm matches. Clone size is given for some rows only: seen once, a few or many times, or a class if the clone is expanded.

J: TRBJ2-5
size: NA
length: 13
V: TRBV7-2
D: TRBD2
CDR3: CASSLLGEGTQYF
DNA: TGTGCCAGCAGCTTATTAGGGGAGGGGACCCAGTACTTC

J: TRBJ1-2
size: NA
length: 14
V: TRBV29-1
D: TRBD1
CDR3: CSVEGWRGQGGYTF
DNA: TGCAGCGTTGAGGGGTGGAGGGGGCAGGGTGGCTACACCTTC

J: TRBJ2-3
size: NA
length: 15
V: TRBV5-1
D: NA
CDR3: CASSLGGLDTDTQYF
DNA: TGCGCCAGCAGCTTGGGAGGGCTAGACACAGATACGCAGTATTTT

J: TRBJ2-5
size: few
length: 17
V: TRBV7-9
D: TRBD1
CDR3: CASSLRGTGARQETQYF
DNA: TGTGCCAGCAGCTTAAGAGGAACAGGGGCTCGTCAAGAGACCCAGTACTTC

J: TRBJ2-2
size: NA
length: 14
V: TRBV6-2/TRBV6-3
D: NA
CDR3: CASSYPDYTGELFF
DNA: TGTGCCAGCAGTTACCCGGACTACACCGGGGAGCTGTTTTTT

J: TRBJ2-7
size: NA
length: 16
V: TRBV3-1/TRBV3-2
D: NA
CDR3: CASSQDRGGEAYEQYF
DNA: TGTGCCAGCAGCCAAGATCGCGGCGGGGAGGCCTACGAGCAGTACTTC

J: TRBJ1-3
size: NA
length: 15
V: TRBV7-9
D: NA
CDR3: CASSFDGMMGNTIYF
DNA: TGTGCCAGCAGCTTTGACGGGATGATGGGAAACACCATATATTTT

J: TRBJ1-2
size: NA
length: 14
V: TRBV6-5
D: NA
CDR3: CASSSVGAGYGYTF
DNA: TGTGCCAGCAGCTCCGTGGGGGCGGGCTATGGCTACACCTTC

J: TRBJ2-7
size: NA
length: 16
V: TRBV7-9
D: TRBD2
CDR3: CASSVPGLAGVSEQYF
DNA: TGTGCCAGCAGCGTCCCGGGACTAGCGGGGGTTTCCGAGCAGTACTTC

J: TRBJ2-3
size: few
length: 13
V: TRBV11-1
D: NA
CDR3: CVTGQRSTDTQYF
DNA: TGTGTCACCGGGCAGCGGAGCACAGATACGCAGTATTTT

J: TRBJ1-6
size: NA
length: 16
V: TRBV6-1
D: TRBD1
CDR3: CASSGDRENVNSPLHF
DNA: TGTGCCAGCAGTGGGGACAGGGAGAACGTTAATTCACCCCTCCACTTT